A selection of T cell receptor beta chains follows, all from one sample in a study of human T cells and chemical hapten exposure. TCRdb reprocessed the 5' RACE reads with MiXCR, giving one entry per CDR3 protein. The sample holds about 140,000 distinct CDR3 sequences, around 4.1% seen once. The receptors come from a female donor in good health. Each CDR3 is given with its conserved first and last residue. D genes are given only for firm matches. Clone size appears in some rows only: once, few, many, or a class for an expanded clone.

j_call v_call d_call clone_size cdr3_length cdr3_aa cdr3_nt
TRBJ2-7 TRBV20-1 - many 13 CSARTANSYEQYF TGCAGTGCTAGGACAGCGAACTCCTACGAGCAGTACTTC
TRBJ1-2 TRBV6-1 - many 13 CASSERVGSGYTF TGTGCCAGCAGTGAAAGAGTAGGGAGCGGCTACACCTTC
TRBJ1-6 TRBV7-8 - many 20 CASSRKPPFWGATYNSPLHF TGTGCCAGCAGCCGTAAACCCCCCTTTTGGGGGGCCACCTATAATTCACCCCTCCACTTT
TRBJ1-5 TRBV6-2/TRBV6-3 - - 15 CASSYDEGRGQPQHF TGTGCCAGCAGTTACGACGAGGGACGTGGTCAGCCCCAGCATTTT
TRBJ2-5 TRBV27 - - 18 CASSPLVPPSGYQETQYF TGTGCCAGCAGTCCGCTAGTTCCCCCTTCAGGGTACCAAGAGACCCAGTACTTC
TRBJ1-6 TRBV7-9 TRBD1 many 15 CASSLGDRDNSPLHF TGTGCCAGCAGCTTAGGGGACAGGGACAATTCACCCCTCCACTTT
TRBJ1-2 TRBV5-5 TRBD1 many 15 CASSRQGQPAGGYTF TGTGCCAGCAGTCGACAGGGGCAACCGGCTGGGGGCTACACCTTC
TRBJ2-7 TRBV12-5 - - 13 CASGFPRAYEQYF TGTGCTAGTGGTTTCCCCCGGGCCTACGAGCAGTACTTC
TRBJ1-1 TRBV6-5 - many 22 CASSYVQGPPGRAYSMNTEAFF TGTGCCAGCAGTTACGTCCAGGGGCCCCCGGGGAGGGCCTACAGCATGAACACTGAAGCTTTCTTT
TRBJ1-5 TRBV19 - many 14 CASSIFRVNQPQHF TGTGCCAGTAGTATTTTCAGGGTAAATCAGCCCCAGCATTTT
TRBJ2-2 TRBV12-3/TRBV12-4 - many 15 CASSFPGLGGGELFF TGTGCCAGCAGTTTCCCCGGGCTGGGGGGCGGGGAGCTGTTTTTT
TRBJ1-6 TRBV12-3/TRBV12-4 - many 14 CASSLKGSNSPLHF TGTGCCAGCAGTTTGAAGGGTTCAAATTCACCCCTCCACTTT
TRBJ1-2 TRBV6-5 TRBD1 many 14 CASSTRQGYYGYTF TGTGCCAGCAGTACCCGACAGGGCTACTATGGCTACACCTTC
TRBJ1-1 TRBV5-1 - many 14 CASSPPRQDTEAFF TGCGCCAGCAGCCCCCCCCGACAGGACACTGAAGCTTTCTTT
TRBJ2-2 TRBV15 - many 15 CATSKDGLNTGELFF TGTGCCACCAGCAAAGACGGGTTAAACACCGGGGAGCTGTTTTTT
TRBJ1-4 TRBV30 - many 13 CAWGRGAEEKLFF TGTGCCTGGGGCAGGGGTGCGGAGGAAAAACTGTTTTTT
TRBJ2-4 TRBV7-9 - few 14 CASSLTWDKNIQYF TGTGCCAGCAGCTTAACCTGGGACAAGAACATTCAGTACTTC
TRBJ2-3 TRBV20-1 TRBD2 many 15 CSAREGGTSPDTQYF TGCAGTGCTAGAGAGGGGGGGACTAGTCCCGATACGCAGTATTTT
TRBJ2-5 TRBV9 - many 15 CASSVDARYQETQYF TGTGCCAGCAGCGTAGATGCCAGGTACCAAGAGACCCAGTACTTC
TRBJ2-1 TRBV20-1 - many 12 CSTRGAYNEQFF TGCAGTACACGGGGAGCCTACAATGAGCAGTTCTTC
TRBJ2-7 TRBV7-2 - many 14 CASSQIRGAYEQYF TGTGCCAGCAGCCAGATACGGGGGGCATACGAGCAGTACTTC
TRBJ1-4 TRBV5-1 TRBD1 many 14 CASSSGTDNEKLFF TGCGCCAGCAGCTCCGGGACAGATAATGAAAAACTGTTTTTT
TRBJ2-5 TRBV7-8 TRBD2 many 15 CASSPAAGGQETQYF TGTGCCAGCAGCCCCGCCGCGGGGGGCCAAGAGACCCAGTACTTC
TRBJ1-1 TRBV10-3 TRBD1 many 17 CAIRSGTGLGLHTEAFF TGTGCCATCAGATCCGGGACAGGGCTCGGTTTACACACTGAAGCTTTCTTT
TRBJ1-2 TRBV7-6 TRBD1 many 14 CASSLDRGADGYTF TGTGCCAGCAGCTTGGACAGGGGAGCCGATGGCTACACCTTC
TRBJ2-7 TRBV6-1 TRBD1 few 15 CASSRIDRGGGEQYF TGTGCCAGCAGTAGAATAGACAGGGGAGGTGGTGAGCAGTACTTC
TRBJ2-3 TRBV7-8 - many 16 CASSPRTLRGADTQYF TGTGCCAGCAGCCCCCGGACATTACGAGGAGCAGATACGCAGTATTTT
TRBJ1-3 TRBV29-1 - few 14 CSVEVSPSGNTIYF TGCAGCGTTGAAGTCAGCCCCTCTGGAAACACCATATATTTT